This T cell receptor (beta chain) was observed in a study of OX40 agonist ivuxolimab in advanced cancers. Across the whole study: Patients were dosed intravenously with ivuxolimab at 0.01 to 10 mg/kg every 2 weeks.

The CDR3 contains 15 residues. Germline-derived CDR1 and CDR2 are KGHSH and LQKENI. With 6 bases clipped from V and 4 bases from J, the junction kept 11 bases outside the gene matches. Autoimmune disease history or systemic immunosuppression led to patients being barred. Drawing of blood for sampling happened at baseline, at cycle 4 day 1, and at cycle 7 day 1. Using immunoSEQ multiplex PCR, the repertoire was profiled, and TCRdb retains in-frame clones only, with some absent. The sample contains about 61,000 clones, approximately 81% of which appear only once. This clonotype was sampled from an adult with an advanced solid tumor such as melanoma, head and neck, liver or kidney cancer. The input for sequencing was CD4+ or CD8+ T cells sorted from blood, taken in a trial of the OX40 agonist ivuxolimab. The chain uses TRBV18 and TRBJ1-1, with 7 bases fitting TRBD1. The CDR3 nucleotides read TGTGCCAGCTCGCCTCAAGGACAGGTAATCACTGAAGCTTTCTTT. Encoded protein: CASSPQGQVITEAFF.